What follows are 7 T cell receptor beta chains derived from one specimen sequenced in a study of Graves' ophthalmopathy and Graves' hyperthyroidism. RNA transcripts yielded amplified TCR beta CDR3 regions. HTBI primers were used in a first-round RT-PCR, which preceded a second-round multiplex PCR. MiXCR was run by TCRdb on the multiplex PCR reads, yielding one entry per CDR3 protein. The sample includes roughly 700,000 distinct CDR3 sequences, approximately 40% of them seen just once. Sequencing input: peripheral blood. The receptor source for this set is an adult man with Graves' ophthalmopathy.

With respect to this clonotype: A much larger clone differs from this one at a single base, so this may be a read error. V usage is TRBV29-1 and J usage is TRBJ2-1; possibly TRBD1 or TRBD2 for D (6 bases each). This CDR3 is built from 13 residues. The V end was cut by 7 bases, the J end by 6 bases, with 16 bases between. Germline CDR1 reads SQVTM; CDR2 reads ANQGSEA. CDR3 region: CSGEGGAINEQFF. DNA for the CDR3: TGCAGCGGCGAGGGGGGAGCTATCAATGAGCAGTTCTTC.

This clonotype was detected many times. The chain links TRBV10-3 to TRBJ1-2; D may be TRBD1 (6 bases). Germline V gene sequence: CDR1 ENHRY, CDR2 SYGVKD. Trimming took 6 bases from V and 0 from J, leaving 11 bases between them. CDR3 length equals 14 residues. The CDR3 loop reads CAIRRDKANYGYTF. DNA for the CDR3: TGTGCCATCAGACGGGACAAAGCTAACTATGGCTACACCTTC.

As DNA, the CDR3 is TGCGCCAGCAGCCAACAGGGGGCTGGCTATGGCTACACCTTC. The encoded protein is CASSQQGAGYGYTF. This chain connects TRBV4-1 to TRBJ1-2, with 8 bases that match TRBD1. The CDR3 runs to 14 residues. Per the germline V gene, CDR1 is MGHRA and CDR2 is YSYEKL. V gave up 2 bases and J gave up 4 bases; unmatched junction bases: 3.

As for this clonotype: One end of the junction is discordant with germline, which a read error may explain. The rearrangement joins TRBV7-9 to TRBJ2-2; D not certain. CDR1 SEHNR and CDR2 FQNEAQ come from the germline V gene (reference sequence). The CDR3 length is 13 residues. DNA for the CDR3: TGCGCCAGCAGTGCCTGGACGGACGGGGAGCTGTTTTTT. Translated, it gives CASSAWTDGELFF.

V is TRBV7-9 and J is TRBJ1-5; D might be TRBD1 (5 bases). The CDR3 covers 16 residues. CDR1 is SEHNR, CDR2 FQNEAQ, per germline (reference sequence). V dropped 5 bases and J dropped 6 bases, with 20 bases sitting between them. The CDR3 DNA is TGTGCCAGCAGCCCCCGGGACCTCCAAGGGAGTCAGCCCCAGCATTTT. As protein: CASSPRDLQGSQPQHF.

J is TRBJ2-6 and V is TRBV2, with D hard to call. Per the germline V gene, CDR1 is SNHLY and CDR2 is FYNNEI. This CDR3 spans 17 amino acids. The germline V and J ends were trimmed by 6 bases and 0 bases, with 15 bases remaining between them. CDR3 loop: CASSPQDRYSGANVLTF. In DNA form, the CDR3 reads TGTGCCAGCAGCCCCCAAGACCGCTACTCTGGGGCCAACGTCCTGACTTTC.

This clonotype came up a few times. This chain joins TRBV6-5 and TRBJ1-2, with 9 bases lining up with TRBD1. With V trimmed by 9 bases and J by 5 bases, 10 bases remained unmatched. There are 14 residues in the CDR3. Per germline, CDR1 MNHEY and CDR2 SVGAGI. The CDR3 DNA follows: TGTGCCAGTGCTCCGGGACAGGGTTCGTATGGCTACACCTTC. This sequence encodes CASAPGQGSYGYTF.